This is a list of T cell receptor beta chains from one sample in a study of T-cell memory formation after mild COVID-19. MiXCR, run by TCRdb on the 5' RACE reads, gives a single entry per CDR3 protein. The sample yields about 560,000 distinct CDR3 sequences, around a sixth seen once. Source material: PBMCs or a T cell subset sorted from them (not recorded which). These receptors were obtained from an adult woman who had mild COVID-19 (a few samples of this study predate the infection). Cell type and time point are not known. The CDR3 runs from the conserved cysteine through the conserved F or W. A D gene is named only where the DNA matches it firmly. Some rows mark clone size as missing; the rest say once, few, many or name a class of expanded clone.

v_gene	j_gene	abundance	d_gene	CDR3nt	CDR3aa
TRBV25-1	TRBJ2-3	-	TRBD1	TGTGCCAGCAGTGAGTCCCCCGGGACAGGGGGCACAGATACGCAGTATTTT	CASSESPGTGGTDTQYF
TRBV27	TRBJ2-2	-	TRBD1	TGTGCCAGCAGTTCCCTCGGACAGGCGGGCACCGGGGAGCTGTTTTTT	CASSSLGQAGTGELFF
TRBV7-9	TRBJ1-4	few	-	TGTGCCAGCAGCTTAGGAGGGCCTGCTGAAAAACTGTTTTTT	CASSLGGPAEKLFF
TRBV12-3/TRBV12-4	TRBJ1-5	-	-	TGTGCCTGCAGTTTCGCAGATAGCAATCAGCCCCAGCATTTT	CACSFADSNQPQHF
TRBV7-9	TRBJ1-2	-	-	TGTGCCAGCAACTCCCCAGGGGACTATGGCTACACCTTC	CASNSPGDYGYTF
TRBV12-3/TRBV12-4	TRBJ1-5	-	-	TGTGCCAGCAGTTTAGCGCTAGGATCGGCTAATCCCCAGCATTTT	CASSLALGSANPQHF
TRBV5-1	TRBJ2-1	-	-	TGCGCCAGCAGCCGAATAGCGGAGGCTTACAATGAGCAGTTCTTC	CASSRIAEAYNEQFF
TRBV2	TRBJ1-5	few	-	TGTGCCAGCAGACCCGACAGCCGCAATCAGCCCCAGCATTTT	CASRPDSRNQPQHF
TRBV3-1	TRBJ2-3	-	-	TGTGCCAGCAGCCGGGGGGCTAGCACAGATACGCAGTATTTT	CASSRGASTDTQYF
TRBV24-1	TRBJ1-4	few	-	TGTGCCACCAGTGATGTATCGGAAGGGGCTAATGAAAAACTGTTTTTT	CATSDVSEGANEKLFF
TRBV28	TRBJ2-2	few	-	TGTGCCAGCAGTTTATACCGGGAGCTGTTTTTT	CASSLYRELFF
TRBV20-1	TRBJ2-1	few	TRBD2	TGCAGTGCGTCGGGACTAGCGGGCTACTACAATGAGCAGTTCTTC	CSASGLAGYYNEQFF
TRBV5-4	TRBJ2-7	few	-	TGTGCCAGCAGCTTGGGGGCGGACAGCACCTACGAGCAGTACTTC	CASSLGADSTYEQYF
TRBV27	TRBJ2-2	-	-	TGTGCCAGCAAGGGACTTCTGAACACCGGGGAGCTGTTTTTT	CASKGLLNTGELFF
TRBV5-1	TRBJ1-2	-	-	TGCGCCAGCAGCGTAGGTTTGTTGCTCCGGGGCGACGCTTATGGCTACACCTTC	CASSVGLLLRGDAYGYTF
TRBV5-1	TRBJ2-5	-	-	TGCGCCAGCAGCTTGGAGGTAGGGCCCCAAGAGACCCAGTACTTC	CASSLEVGPQETQYF
TRBV12-3/TRBV12-4	TRBJ2-7	-	-	TGTGCCAGCAGTCTAGCCCTAAGCGGTGGCGAGCAGTACTTC	CASSLALSGGEQYF
TRBV6-5	TRBJ2-1	many	-	TGTGCCAGCAGTTCCAGCCTGGGGTTTGAGCAGTTCTTC	CASSSSLGFEQFF
TRBV7-2	TRBJ2-1	few	TRBD2	TGTGCCAGCAGCCTTTCGTGGACTAGCGGGGAGCAGTTCTTC	CASSLSWTSGEQFF
TRBV7-2	TRBJ2-6	-	-	TGTGCCAGCAGCTTAATGCGGGGGCTGATCTCTGGGGCCAACGTCCTGACTTTC	CASSLMRGLISGANVLTF
TRBV5-6	TRBJ1-5	-	TRBD1	TGTGCCAGCAGTGGACAGGGTTTGAGGCAGCCCCAGCATTTT	CASSGQGLRQPQHF
TRBV18	TRBJ2-5	-	-	TGTGCCAGCTCACTCCACCCCGGGAGAGAGACCCAGTACTTC	CASSLHPGRETQYF
TRBV6-1	TRBJ1-3	-	TRBD1	TGTGCCAGCAGTCAGACAGGGAGTCGGAACACCATATATTTT	CASSQTGSRNTIYF
TRBV7-2	TRBJ2-1	few	TRBD2	TGTGCCAGCAGCGCCCTGACTAGCGGGTCCTTCGGATCGGGGTTCTTC	CASSALTSGSFGSGFF
TRBV29-1	TRBJ1-2	few	-	TGCAGCGACAGGGCCACTAACTATGGCTACACCTTC	CSDRATNYGYTF
TRBV6-1	TRBJ1-5	few	-	TGTGCCAGCAGTGTAACAGGTTCCAATCAGCCCCAGCATTTT	CASSVTGSNQPQHF
TRBV6-6	TRBJ2-2	many	-	TGTGCCAGCAGTTCCACGAACACCGGGGAGCTGTTTTTT	CASSSTNTGELFF
TRBV2	TRBJ1-5	-	-	TGTGCCAGCAAGGGAAGGGGAAATCAGCCCCAGCATTTT	CASKGRGNQPQHF
TRBV5-1	TRBJ1-1	-	TRBD1	TGCGCCAGCACCGCCGGGACAGGGAACACTGAAGCTTTCTTT	CASTAGTGNTEAFF
TRBV20-1	TRBJ2-1	few	-	TGCAGTGCAGTGGAGTTGGGGTACATGGATGAGCAGTTCTTC	CSAVELGYMDEQFF
TRBV19	TRBJ2-5	-	-	TGTGCCAGTAGTATAGATCGGCCCGGGGGTCCAGAGACCCAGTACTTC	CASSIDRPGGPETQYF
TRBV7-9	TRBJ2-5	-	TRBD1	TGTGCCAGCAGACGTCCTGGACAGGGGGCTCAAGAGACCCAGTACTTC	CASRRPGQGAQETQYF
TRBV20-1	TRBJ1-5	-	TRBD1	TGCAGTGTCCTAGATCTTGAAGGGGGCATTGATCAGCCCCAGCATTTT	CSVLDLEGGIDQPQHF
TRBV12-3/TRBV12-4	TRBJ1-4	few	-	TGTGCCAGCAGTTTCCGTCCAGGGATAGGCGAAAAACTGTTTTTT	CASSFRPGIGEKLFF
TRBV7-2	TRBJ1-1	-	-	TGTGCCAGCAGCTTAACAGGGTCGGGCACTGAAGCTTTCTTT	CASSLTGSGTEAFF
TRBV12-3/TRBV12-4	TRBJ1-4	-	-	TGTGCCAGCAGTTTGCAACCCCGGGACGAAAAACTGTTTTTT	CASSLQPRDEKLFF
TRBV7-6	TRBJ2-7	few	TRBD2	TGTGCCAGCAGCTTAGAGAGTAGCGGGTTGCCCTACGAGCAGTACTTC	CASSLESSGLPYEQYF
TRBV6-2/TRBV6-3	TRBJ1-5	few	-	TGTGCCAGCAGCGATGGACAGAACAATCAGCCCCAGCATTTT	CASSDGQNNQPQHF
TRBV4-1	TRBJ2-3	few	-	TGCGCCAGCAGCCCGAGGACGTTGAAGACGGCTGATACGCAGTATTTT	CASSPRTLKTADTQYF
TRBV28	TRBJ1-5	-	-	TGTGCCAGCAGTTCGCAGCAGGGTAATAGCAATCAGCCCCAGCATTTT	CASSSQQGNSNQPQHF
TRBV7-2	TRBJ2-3	few	TRBD2	TGTGCCAGCAGCTTCCGCGGGAGTAAGGCAGATACGCAGTATTTT	CASSFRGSKADTQYF
TRBV6-5	TRBJ1-1	-	TRBD1	TGTGCCAGCAAACTACCCCCGGGACAGGGAGAAGTCGGGAACACTGAAGCTTTCTTT	CASKLPPGQGEVGNTEAFF
TRBV3-1	TRBJ2-7	-	-	TGTGCCAGCAGCCCCCCGGGACTGACCTCCTACGAGCAGTACTTC	CASSPPGLTSYEQYF
TRBV5-1	TRBJ2-1	-	TRBD2	TGCGCCAGCAGCTTGGAGTGGCTAGCGGGGGTAGGCAATGAGCAGTTCTTC	CASSLEWLAGVGNEQFF
TRBV7-9	TRBJ2-3	-	-	TGTGCCAGCAGCTTTGCTGGGCCTAGCACAGATACGCAGTATTTT	CASSFAGPSTDTQYF
TRBV25-1	TRBJ2-7	-	-	TGTGCCAGCAGTGAAGGTAGCGCCTACGAGCAGTACTTC	CASSEGSAYEQYF
TRBV5-6	TRBJ2-4	-	-	TGTGCCAGCAGCCTGGTTGGTAACCTAGCCAAAAACATTCAGTACTTC	CASSLVGNLAKNIQYF
TRBV19	TRBJ1-2	-	-	TGTGCCAGTGTGGAAGACAACTATGGCTACACCTTC	CASVEDNYGYTF
TRBV9	TRBJ2-7	-	-	TGTGCCAGCAGCGTAGCCAGTAGCTCCTACGAGCAGTACTTC	CASSVASSSYEQYF
TRBV5-6	TRBJ2-2	few	TRBD2	TGTGCCAGCAGCGAAGGATTAGCGGGGAGGACCGGGGAGCTGTTTTTT	CASSEGLAGRTGELFF
TRBV29-1	TRBJ1-5	-	-	TGCAGCGTTCTGGGTTTCCCTAACGGGCCCCAGCATTTT	CSVLGFPNGPQHF
TRBV5-1	TRBJ2-7	-	TRBD1	TGCGCCAGCAGCCCGGGACAGGGCCAGCAGTACTTC	CASSPGQGQQYF
TRBV12-3/TRBV12-4	TRBJ1-5	-	-	TGTGCCAGCAGTTTTAACAGACAGCCCCAGCATTTT	CASSFNRQPQHF
TRBV7-9	TRBJ2-3	few	-	TGTGCCAGCACCCCCTCCTCCAGTGGGGCAGATACGCAGTATTTT	CASTPSSSGADTQYF
TRBV6-5	TRBJ1-2	few	-	TGTGCCAGCAGTTACGGGGGTGCTAACTATGGCTACACCTTC	CASSYGGANYGYTF
TRBV20-1	TRBJ2-7	few	-	TGCAGTGTGGACAGATCCTACGAGCAGTACTTC	CSVDRSYEQYF
TRBV6-5	TRBJ2-3	many	-	TGTGCCAGCAGTTACTCGAGCACAGATACGCAGTATTTT	CASSYSSTDTQYF
TRBV10-3	TRBJ1-1	-	TRBD1	TGTGCCAGTACCGGGACAGGGCGTTCGGACACTGAAGCTTTCTTT	CASTGTGRSDTEAFF
TRBV7-9	TRBJ2-2	-	-	TGTGCCAGCCCAGAAGAGGGAGCAGTGGCCGGGGAGCTGTTTTTT	CASPEEGAVAGELFF
TRBV6-5	TRBJ1-2	-	-	TGTGCCAGCAGCCCTACAGGGAGTGGCTACACCTTC	CASSPTGSGYTF